This record covers a single T cell receptor beta chain. What it binds is unknown. The primer mix had 60 Vbeta and 13 Jbeta primers. Profiling relied on immunoSEQ multiplex PCR, and the TCRdb table lists in-frame clones only, not all of them. The sample yields some 120,000 clones, just under 75% seen once. The sample originates from a study of cytomegalovirus exposure and HLA in healthy donors. Study context: Across around 400 genotyped donors, 81% landed in the Caucasian-associated ancestry cluster. Findings and limits, study-wide: Investigators reported 164 TCR beta chains as tied to cytomegalovirus. Specificity of a few CMV-associated chains for CMV antigens was verified in vitro.

V lost 4 bases and J lost 6; bases outside the gene matches: 7. This CDR3 spans 17 amino acids. In germline, CDR1 is SGHAT, CDR2 FQNNGV. The chain has TRBV11-2 and TRBJ2-2; 14 bases match TRBD2. The clonotype originates from a human donor in good health. Sample: PBMCs. The CDR3 region is CASSSLGTSGSPGELFF. CDR3 coding DNA: TGTGCCAGCAGCTCCTTGGGGACTAGCGGGAGCCCCGGGGAGCTGTTTTTT.